This T cell receptor (beta chain) was profiled in a study of neurological immune-mediated disorders. From 15-18 subjects, every sequencing run obtained over 190 million TCR-beta sequences. A single record per CDR3 protein comes from TCRdb applying MiXCR to the 5' RACE reads. The sample comprises 85,000 to 110,000 distinct CDR3 sequences, 10% to 14% of which are singletons, and around 3.1% rests with the top ten. This clonotype has ten or more counts. The antigen remains undetermined. Overall study findings and caveats: CDR3 amino acid sequences found in expanded clones were never shared across subjects, suggesting private repertoires in all groups.

Time point in this sample: longitudinal time-point 3. The unsorted libraries were made from 2 million PBMCs kept at -80 C. This CDR3 region has 14 residues. CDR1 is MNHEY and CDR2 is SMNVEV in the germline V gene (reference sequence). V shed 5 bases and J shed 0 bases, with 11 bases lying between them. The rearrangement joins TRBV27 to TRBJ2-7, with TRBD1 as a possible D gene (5 bases). The receptor was isolated from a female donor with HTLV-1-associated myelopathy (HAM/TSP). The sequencing sample was made of PBMCs. CDR3 in amino acids: CASSPQAASYEQYF. Here the CDR3 DNA reads TGTGCCAGCAGTCCACAGGCTGCCTCCTACGAGCAGTACTTC.